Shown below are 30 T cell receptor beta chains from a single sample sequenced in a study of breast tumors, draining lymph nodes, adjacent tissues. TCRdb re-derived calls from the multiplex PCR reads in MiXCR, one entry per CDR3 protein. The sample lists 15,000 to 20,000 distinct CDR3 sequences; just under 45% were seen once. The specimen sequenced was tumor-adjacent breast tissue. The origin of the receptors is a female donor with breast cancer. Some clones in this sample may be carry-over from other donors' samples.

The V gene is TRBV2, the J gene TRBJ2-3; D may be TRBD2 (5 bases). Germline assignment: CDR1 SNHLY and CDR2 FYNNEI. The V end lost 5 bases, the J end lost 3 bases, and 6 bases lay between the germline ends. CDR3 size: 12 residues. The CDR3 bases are TGTGCCAGCAGTAGCGGAACAGATACGCAGTATTTT. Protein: CASSSGTDTQYF.

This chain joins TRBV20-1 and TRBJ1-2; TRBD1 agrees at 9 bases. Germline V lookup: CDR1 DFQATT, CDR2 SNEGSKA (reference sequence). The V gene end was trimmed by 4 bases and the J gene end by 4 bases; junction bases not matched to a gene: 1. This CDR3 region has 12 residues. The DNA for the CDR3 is TGCAGTGCTACGACAGGGGGCTATGGCTACACCTTC. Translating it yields CSATTGGYGYTF.

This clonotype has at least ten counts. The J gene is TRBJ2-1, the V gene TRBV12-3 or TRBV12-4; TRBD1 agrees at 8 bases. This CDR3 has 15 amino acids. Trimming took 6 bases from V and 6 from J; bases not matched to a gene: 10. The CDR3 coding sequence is TGTGCCAGCAGCACAACAGGGGGTTTTGGCAATGAGCAGTTCTTC. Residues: CASSTTGGFGNEQFF.

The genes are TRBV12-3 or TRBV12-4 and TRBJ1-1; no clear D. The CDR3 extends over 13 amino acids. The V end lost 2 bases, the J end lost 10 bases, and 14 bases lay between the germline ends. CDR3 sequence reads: CASSLTGGAPAFF. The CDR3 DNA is TGTGCCAGCAGTTTAACTGGAGGTGCTCCAGCTTTCTTT.

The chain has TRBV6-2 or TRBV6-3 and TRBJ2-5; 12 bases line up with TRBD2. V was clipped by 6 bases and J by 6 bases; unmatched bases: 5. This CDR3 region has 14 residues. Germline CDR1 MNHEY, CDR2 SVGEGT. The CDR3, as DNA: TGTGCCAGCAGCTGGACTAGCGGGGTAAAGACCCAGTACTTC. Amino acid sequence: CASSWTSGVKTQYF.

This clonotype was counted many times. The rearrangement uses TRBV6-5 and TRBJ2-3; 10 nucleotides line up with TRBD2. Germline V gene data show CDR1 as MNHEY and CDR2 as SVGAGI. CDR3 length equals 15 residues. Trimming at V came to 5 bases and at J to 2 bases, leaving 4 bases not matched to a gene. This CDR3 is CASSPAGGYTDTQYF. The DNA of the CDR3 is TGTGCCAGCAGTCCAGCGGGGGGGTACACAGATACGCAGTATTTT.

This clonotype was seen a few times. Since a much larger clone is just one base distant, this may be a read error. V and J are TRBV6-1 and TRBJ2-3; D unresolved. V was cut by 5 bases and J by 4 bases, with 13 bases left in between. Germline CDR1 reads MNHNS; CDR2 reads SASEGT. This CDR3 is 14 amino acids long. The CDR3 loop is CASSPQSGADTQYF. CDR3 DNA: TGTGCCAGCAGTCCCCAGTCGGGTGCAGATACGCAGTATTTT.

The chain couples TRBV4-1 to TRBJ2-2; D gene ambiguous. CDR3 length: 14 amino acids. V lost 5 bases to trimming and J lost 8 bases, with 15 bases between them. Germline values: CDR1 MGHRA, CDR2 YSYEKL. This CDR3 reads CASSSHSTSGELFF. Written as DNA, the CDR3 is TGCGCCAGCAGCAGTCACTCGACGTCGGGGGAGCTGTTTTTT.

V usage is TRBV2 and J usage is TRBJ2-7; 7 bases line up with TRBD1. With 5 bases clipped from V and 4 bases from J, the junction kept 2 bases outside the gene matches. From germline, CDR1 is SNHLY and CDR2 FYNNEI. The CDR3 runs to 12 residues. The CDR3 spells CASSYRGYEQYF. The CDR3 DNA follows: TGTGCCAGCAGTTACAGGGGTTACGAGCAGTACTTC.

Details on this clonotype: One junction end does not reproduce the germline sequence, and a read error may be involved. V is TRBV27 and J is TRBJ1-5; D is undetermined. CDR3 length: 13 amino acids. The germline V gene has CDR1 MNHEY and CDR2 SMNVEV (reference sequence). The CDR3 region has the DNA TGTGCCAGCGCGGATCTTAAAGGTCAGTCCCAACATTTT. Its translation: CASADLKGQSQHF.

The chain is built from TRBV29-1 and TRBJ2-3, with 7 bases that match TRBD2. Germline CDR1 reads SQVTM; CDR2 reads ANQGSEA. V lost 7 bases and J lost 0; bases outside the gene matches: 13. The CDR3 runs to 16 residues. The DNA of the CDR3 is TGCAGCGGGGGGGGTGCGGGATCGGGTAGCACAGATACGCAGTATTTT. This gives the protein CSGGGAGSGSTDTQYF.

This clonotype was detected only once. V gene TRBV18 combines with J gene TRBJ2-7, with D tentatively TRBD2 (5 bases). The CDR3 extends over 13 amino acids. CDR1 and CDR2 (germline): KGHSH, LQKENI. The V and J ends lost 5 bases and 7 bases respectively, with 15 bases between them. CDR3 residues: CASSDYNSYEQYF. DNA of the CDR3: TGTGCCAGCTCAGACTATAACTCGTATGAGCAGTACTTC.

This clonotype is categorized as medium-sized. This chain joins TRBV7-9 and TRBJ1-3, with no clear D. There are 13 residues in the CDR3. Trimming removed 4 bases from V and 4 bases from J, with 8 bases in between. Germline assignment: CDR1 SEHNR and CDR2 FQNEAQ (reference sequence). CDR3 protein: CASSSSGGNTIYF. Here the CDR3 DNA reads TGTGCCAGCAGCTCCTCGGGGGGAAACACCATATATTTT.

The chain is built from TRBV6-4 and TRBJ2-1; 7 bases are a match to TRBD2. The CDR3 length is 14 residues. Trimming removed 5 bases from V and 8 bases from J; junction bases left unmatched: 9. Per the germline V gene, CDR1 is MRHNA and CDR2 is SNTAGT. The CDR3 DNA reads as TGTGCCAGCAGTCTTTGGCGGGAGTGTCATGAGCAGTTCTTC. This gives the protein CASSLWRECHEQFF.

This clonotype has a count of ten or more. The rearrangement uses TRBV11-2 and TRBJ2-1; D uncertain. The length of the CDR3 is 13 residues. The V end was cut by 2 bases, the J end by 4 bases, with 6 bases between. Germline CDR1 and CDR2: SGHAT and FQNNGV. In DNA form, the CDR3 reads TGTGCCAGCAGCTTATACAGTTACAATGAGCAGTTCTTC. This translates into CASSLYSYNEQFF. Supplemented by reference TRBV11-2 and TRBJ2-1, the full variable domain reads EAGVAQSPRYKIIEKRQSVAFWCNPISGHATLYWYQQILGQGPKLLIQFQNNGVVDDSQLPKDRFSAERLKGVDSTLKIQPAKLEDSAVYLCASSLYSYNEQFFGPGTRLTVL.

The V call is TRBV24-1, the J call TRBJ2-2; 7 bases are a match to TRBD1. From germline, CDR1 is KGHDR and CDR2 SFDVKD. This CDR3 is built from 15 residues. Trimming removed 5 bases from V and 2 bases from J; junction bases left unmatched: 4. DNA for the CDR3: TGTGCCACCAGTGTCGGGACAGCCAACACCGGGGAGCTGTTTTTT. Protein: CATSVGTANTGELFF.

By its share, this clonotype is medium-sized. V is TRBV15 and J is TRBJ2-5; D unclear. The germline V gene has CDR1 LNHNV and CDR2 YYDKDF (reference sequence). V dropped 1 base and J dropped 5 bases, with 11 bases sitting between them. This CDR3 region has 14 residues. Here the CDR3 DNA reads TGTGCCACCAGCAGAGTTGGGGTGGGCGAGACCCAGTACTTC. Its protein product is CATSRVGVGETQYF.

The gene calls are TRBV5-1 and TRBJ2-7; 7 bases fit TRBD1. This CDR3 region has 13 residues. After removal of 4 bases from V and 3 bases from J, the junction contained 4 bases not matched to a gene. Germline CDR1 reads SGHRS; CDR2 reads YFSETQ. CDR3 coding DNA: TGCGCCAGCAGCACGACAGGGATCTACGAGCAGTACTTC. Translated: CASSTTGIYEQYF.

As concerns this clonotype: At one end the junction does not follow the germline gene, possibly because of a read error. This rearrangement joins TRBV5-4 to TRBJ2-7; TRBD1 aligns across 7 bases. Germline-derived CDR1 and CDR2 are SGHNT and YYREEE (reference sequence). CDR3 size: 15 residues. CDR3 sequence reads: CASSLETGLSYKQYF. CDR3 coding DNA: TGTGCCAGCAGCCTGGAGACAGGGCTCTCCTACAAGCAGTACTTC.

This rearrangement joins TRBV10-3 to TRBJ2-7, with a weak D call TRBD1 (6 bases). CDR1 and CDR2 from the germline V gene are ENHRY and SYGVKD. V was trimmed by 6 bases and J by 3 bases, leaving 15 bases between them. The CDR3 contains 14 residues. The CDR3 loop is CAIRPETGGYEQYF. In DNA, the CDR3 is TGTGCCATCAGGCCAGAGACAGGTGGCTACGAGCAGTACTTC.

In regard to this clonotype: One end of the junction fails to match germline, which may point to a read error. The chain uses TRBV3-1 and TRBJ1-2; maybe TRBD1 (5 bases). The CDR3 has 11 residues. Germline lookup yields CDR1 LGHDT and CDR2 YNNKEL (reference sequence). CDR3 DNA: TGTGCCAGCGGCCAGGGTTATGGCTACACCTTC. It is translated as CASGQGYGYTF.

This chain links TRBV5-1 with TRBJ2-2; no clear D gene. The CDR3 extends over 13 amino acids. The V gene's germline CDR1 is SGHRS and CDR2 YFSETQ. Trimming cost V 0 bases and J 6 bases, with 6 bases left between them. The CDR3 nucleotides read TGCGCCAGCAGCTTGGTTCTTTCCGGGGAGCTGTTTTTT. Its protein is CASSLVLSGELFF.

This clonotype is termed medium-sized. As DNA, the CDR3 is TGTGCCAGCAGCCCCGGACAGGGACCAGGAAACACCATATATTTT. The encoded protein is CASSPGQGPGNTIYF. The genes are TRBV11-3 and TRBJ1-3; the match to TRBD1 covers 8 bases. Unmatched junction bases numbered 7, after V lost 5 bases and J lost 4 bases. Germline V lookup: CDR1 SGHNT, CDR2 YENEEA. The CDR3 has 15 amino acids.

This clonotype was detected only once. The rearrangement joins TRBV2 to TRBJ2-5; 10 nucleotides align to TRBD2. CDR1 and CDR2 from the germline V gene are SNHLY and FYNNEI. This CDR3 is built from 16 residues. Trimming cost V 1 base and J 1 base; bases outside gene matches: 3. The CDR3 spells CASSEEASGSQETQYF. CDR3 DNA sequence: TGTGCCAGCAGTGAAGAGGCTAGCGGGAGCCAAGAGACCCAGTACTTC. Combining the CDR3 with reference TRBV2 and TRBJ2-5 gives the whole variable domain EPEVTQTPSHQVTQMGQEVILRCVPISNHLYFYWYRQILGQKVEFLVSFYNNEISEKSEIFDDQFSVERPDGSNFTLKIRSTKLEDSAMYFCASSEEASGSQETQYFGPGTRLLVL.

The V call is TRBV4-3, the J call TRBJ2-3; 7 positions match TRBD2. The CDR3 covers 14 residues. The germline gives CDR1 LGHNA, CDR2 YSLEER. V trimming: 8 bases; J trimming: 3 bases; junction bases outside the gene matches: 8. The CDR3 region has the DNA TGCGCCAGCGGCCGGGGGGTGGGAACAGATACGCAGTATTTT. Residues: CASGRGVGTDTQYF.

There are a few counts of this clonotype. This CDR3 reads CASVAVNTEAFF. In DNA, the CDR3 is TGTGCCAGCGTGGCCGTGAACACTGAAGCTTTCTTT. The J gene is TRBJ1-1, the V gene TRBV28; D remains unclear. The V gene's germline CDR1 is MDHEN and CDR2 SYDVKM. V lost 8 bases and J 0 bases, leaving 7 bases between the germline ends. CDR3 length: 12 residues.

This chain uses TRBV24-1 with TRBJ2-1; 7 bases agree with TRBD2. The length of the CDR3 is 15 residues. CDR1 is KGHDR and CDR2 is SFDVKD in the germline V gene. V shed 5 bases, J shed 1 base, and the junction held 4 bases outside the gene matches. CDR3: CATSGWEGSYNEQFF. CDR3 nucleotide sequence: TGTGCCACCAGTGGTTGGGAGGGATCCTACAATGAGCAGTTCTTC.

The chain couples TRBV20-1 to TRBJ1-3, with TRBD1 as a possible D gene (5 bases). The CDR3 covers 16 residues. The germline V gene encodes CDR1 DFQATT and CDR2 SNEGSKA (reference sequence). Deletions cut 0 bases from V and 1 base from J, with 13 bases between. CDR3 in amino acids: CSARETGRVSGNTIYF. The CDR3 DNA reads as TGCAGTGCTAGAGAGACGGGCAGGGTGTCTGGAAACACCATATATTTT.

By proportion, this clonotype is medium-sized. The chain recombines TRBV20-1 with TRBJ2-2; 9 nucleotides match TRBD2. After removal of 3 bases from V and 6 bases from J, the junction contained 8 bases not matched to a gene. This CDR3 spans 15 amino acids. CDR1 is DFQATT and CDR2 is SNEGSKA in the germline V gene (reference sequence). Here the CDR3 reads CSAREPGLASGELFF. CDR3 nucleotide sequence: TGCAGTGCTAGGGAACCGGGACTAGCTTCCGGGGAGCTGTTTTTT.

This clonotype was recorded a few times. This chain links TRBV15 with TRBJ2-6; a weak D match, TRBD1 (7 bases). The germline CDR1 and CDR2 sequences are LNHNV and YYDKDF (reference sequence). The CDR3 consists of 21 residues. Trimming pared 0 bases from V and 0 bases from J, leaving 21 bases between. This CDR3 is CATSRDLSGGTEPSGANVLTF. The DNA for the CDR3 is TGTGCCACCAGCAGAGATCTTTCCGGAGGGACAGAGCCCTCTGGGGCCAACGTCCTGACTTTC.